This T cell receptor (beta chain) derives from a study of molecular identifiers for immune sequencing clone quantification. For the study at large: Across replicate runs, RNA obtained from about 21,000 or 97,000 naive CD8 cells was divided into five, with four undergoing sequencing. Study outcomes and limitations: Clonotypes topping 20 RNA copies carried over 99% of effector molecules but under 1% of naive ones. Amid about a million naive cells, spiked Jurkat TCR RNA from one cell was reportedly still detectable.

One entry per CDR3 protein results from TCRdb running MiXCR on the PCR reads. The top ten hold 0.65% to 0.95% of the sample, which has 300,000 to 400,000 distinct CDR3 sequences, roughly 23% seen once. In regard to this clonotype: What it binds is unknown.

This CDR3 is built from 12 residues. The ends were cut back, 8 bases at V and 2 bases at J, with 12 bases in the middle. The germline CDR1 and CDR2 sequences are GTSNPN and SVGIG (reference sequence). The sequencing input was naive CD8+ T cells from blood, with Jurkat cell RNA spiked in. The subset here: FACS-sorted CD8+CD4-CCR7+CD45RA+ naive T cells. This clonotype was sampled from a human donor in good health. Some libraries in this study had Jurkat cell RNA spiked in. The chain recombines TRBV30 with TRBJ2-5; D unresolved. The CDR3 DNA reads as TGTGCCCATTCAATACAACAAGAGACCCAGTACTTC. Residues: CAHSIQQETQYF. Drawing the rest from reference TRBV30 and TRBJ2-5, the complete variable domain is SQTIHQWPATLVQPVGSPLSLECTVEGTSNPNLYWYRQAAGRGLQLLFYSVGIGQISSEVPQNLSASRPQDRQFILSSKKLLLSDSGFYLCAHSIQQETQYFGPGTRLLVL.